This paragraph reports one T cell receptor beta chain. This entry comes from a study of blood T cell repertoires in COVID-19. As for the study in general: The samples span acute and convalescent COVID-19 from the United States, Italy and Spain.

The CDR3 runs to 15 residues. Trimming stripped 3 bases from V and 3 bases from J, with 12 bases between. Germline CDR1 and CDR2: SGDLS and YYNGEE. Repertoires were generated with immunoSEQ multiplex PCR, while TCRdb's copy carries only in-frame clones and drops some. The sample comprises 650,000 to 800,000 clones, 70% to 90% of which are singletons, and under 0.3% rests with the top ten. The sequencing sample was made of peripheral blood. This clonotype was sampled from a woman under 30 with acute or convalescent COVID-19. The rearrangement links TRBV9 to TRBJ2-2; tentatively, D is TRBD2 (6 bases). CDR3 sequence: CASSATSFDTGELFF. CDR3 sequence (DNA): TGTGCCAGCAGCGCGACTAGTTTTGACACCGGGGAGCTGTTTTTT.